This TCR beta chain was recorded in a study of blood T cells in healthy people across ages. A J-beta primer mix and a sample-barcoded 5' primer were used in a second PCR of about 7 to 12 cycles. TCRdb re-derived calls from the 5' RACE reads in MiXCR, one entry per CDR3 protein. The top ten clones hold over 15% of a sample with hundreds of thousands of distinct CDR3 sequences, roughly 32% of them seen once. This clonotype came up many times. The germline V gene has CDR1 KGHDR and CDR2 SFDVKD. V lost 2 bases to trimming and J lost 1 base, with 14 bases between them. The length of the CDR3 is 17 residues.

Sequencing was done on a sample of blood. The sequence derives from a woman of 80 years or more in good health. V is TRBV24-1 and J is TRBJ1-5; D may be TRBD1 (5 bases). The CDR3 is CATSDYTAGLSNQPQHF. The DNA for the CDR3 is TGTGCCACCAGTGATTACACAGCAGGGCTGAGCAATCAGCCCCAGCATTTT.